The next 15 T cell receptor beta chains were all read from a single sample in a study of shared clonotypes between healthy human individuals. TCRdb's copy holds only in-frame clones and misses some; the assay was immunoSEQ multiplex PCR. The table shows 2 million to 2.5 million clones, with 80% to 95% occurring only once. The sample consisted of naive CD4+ T cells from PBMCs. Subset defined: CD45RA+ positively selected. The origin of the receptors is a young man in good health. Some clones in this sample may be carry-over from other donors' samples.

A few counts support this clone. Other DNA sequences from this sample encode an identical CDR3 as well. The chain carries TRBV20-1 and TRBJ1-1; D gene unclear. This CDR3 comprises 10 residues. V was shortened by 1 base and J by 5 bases, with 2 bases between the two germline ends. Germline V lookup: CDR1 DFQATT, CDR2 SNEGSKA (reference sequence). The CDR3 DNA follows: TGCAGTGCTAGAGCTACTGAAGCTTTCTTT. This encodes CSARATEAFF.

This clone appeared a single time. The J gene is TRBJ2-1, the V gene TRBV5-1, with D hard to call. The germline V and J ends were trimmed by 3 bases and 9 bases, with 16 bases remaining between them. The CDR3 spans 14 residues. Per the germline V gene, CDR1 is SGHRS and CDR2 is YFSETQ. Here the CDR3 DNA reads TGCGCCAGCAGCTCAAGCATGCTGGGCGGTGAGCAGTTCTTC. Amino acid sequence: CASSSSMLGGEQFF.

The rearrangement joins TRBV25-1 to TRBJ2-6; D might be TRBD1 or TRBD2, each matching 6 bases. Trimming shortened V by 2 bases and J by 4 bases, and 9 bases separated the two germline ends. Germline CDR1 and CDR2: MGHDK and SYGVNS. The length of the CDR3 is 15 residues. CDR3 DNA: TGTGCCAGCAGTGAAGGGGGGCCCGGGGCCAACGTCCTGACTTTC. Translating gives CASSEGGPGANVLTF.

The chain is built from TRBV11-2 and TRBJ1-1, with D perhaps TRBD1 (6 bases). Per germline, CDR1 SGHAT and CDR2 FQNNGV. V was cut by 2 bases and J by 3 bases, with 10 bases left in between. The CDR3 is 14 residues long. The CDR3 region has the DNA TGTGCCAGCAGCTTAATTGCAGGGGACACTGAAGCTTTCTTT. The encoded protein is CASSLIAGDTEAFF.

The chain couples TRBV7-2 to TRBJ1-3; D is unclear. CDR1 SGHTA and CDR2 FQGNSA come from the germline V gene. The CDR3 consists of 15 residues. Trimming took 8 bases from V and 0 from J, leaving 14 bases between them. Here the CDR3 DNA reads TGTGCCAGCCCACTAGGACCAGGCTCTGGAAACACCATATATTTT. This sequence encodes CASPLGPGSGNTIYF.

With regard to this clone: The same CDR3 can be traced to other DNA sequences in this sample. The J gene is TRBJ1-1, the V gene TRBV6-5; 7 bases line up with TRBD1. The CDR3 has 12 residues. CDR1 is MNHEY and CDR2 is SVGAGI in the germline V gene. After removal of 1 base from V and 8 bases from J, the junction contained 1 base not matched to a gene. CDR3 loop: CASSYLGQEAFF. In DNA, the CDR3 is TGTGCCAGCAGTTACTTGGGACAGGAAGCTTTCTTT.

For this clone: Other DNA sequences from this sample encode an identical CDR3 as well. This chain uses TRBV7-2 with TRBJ1-1; D may be TRBD1 (5 bases). With 4 bases removed from V and 4 bases from J, the gap between germline ends came to 13 bases. The length of the CDR3 is 14 residues. Germline V CDR1 and CDR2: SGHTA, FQGNSA. The CDR3: CASSSQGGGTEAFF. DNA for the CDR3: TGTGCCAGCAGCTCGCAGGGTGGGGGCACTGAAGCTTTCTTT.

This sequence joins TRBV10-3 and TRBJ2-2, with D perhaps assigned TRBD1 or TRBD2 (5 bases each). The CDR3 is 16 residues long. V lost 0 bases and J lost 1, with 9 bases in between. Looked up from germline, CDR1 is ENHRY and CDR2 is SYGVKD. The CDR3 region is CAISESGPRNTGELFF. CDR3 bases: TGTGCCATCAGTGAGTCGGGACCCCGGAACACCGGGGAGCTGTTTTTT.

This chain connects TRBV27 to TRBJ1-3; 7 bases match TRBD1. Germline lookup yields CDR1 MNHEY and CDR2 SMNVEV (reference sequence). V was clipped by 6 bases and J by 2 bases; unmatched bases: 4. CDR3 size: 14 residues. In DNA, the CDR3 is TGTGCCAGCAGGAAGACAGGGACTGGAAACACCATATATTTT. Its translation: CASRKTGTGNTIYF.

The genes are TRBV6-5 and TRBJ2-7; 10 nucleotides align to TRBD1. The CDR3 runs 14 residues. CDR1 and CDR2 (germline): MNHEY, SVGAGI. The V gene end was trimmed by 5 bases and the J gene end by 7 bases; junction bases not matched to a gene: 8. CDR3 protein: CASSTGTGVREQYF. The DNA for the CDR3 is TGTGCCAGCAGTACCGGGACAGGGGTGAGGGAGCAGTACTTC.

The chain carries TRBV5-3 and TRBJ1-5; D is perhaps TRBD1 (6 bases). TRBV5-3 counts as an open reading frame of uncertain function. V lost 4 bases and J lost 9, with 20 bases in between. The CDR3 has 15 amino acids. This CDR3 reads CARSPESDGGRPQHF. CDR3 nucleotide sequence: TGTGCCAGAAGCCCGGAATCTGATGGGGGGCGGCCCCAGCATTTT.

A word on this clone: Compared with germline, one end of the junction differs, possibly owing to a read error. The J gene is TRBJ1-6, the V gene TRBV20-1; perhaps TRBD1 as D (5 bases). CDR3 length: 8 residues. CDR1 and CDR2 (germline): DFQATT, SNEGSKA (reference sequence). The CDR3 loop is CSARGPLF. The CDR3 nucleotides read TGCAGTGCTAGGGGACCGCTTTTT.

DNA of the CDR3: TGTGCCAGCAGCTTGGGGGCAGATTTTAAGAACACTGAAGCTTTCTTT. Protein product: CASSLGADFKNTEAFF. This chain links TRBV5-8 with TRBJ1-1, with unresolved D. V lost 0 bases to trimming and J lost 1 base, with 13 bases between them. The CDR3 has 16 amino acids. Germline V gene sequence: CDR1 SGHTS, CDR2 YDEGEE.

The CDR3 nucleotides are TGTGCCAGCAGACGGACGACAGGGGGCATTCAGTACTTC. Translated, it gives CASRRTTGGIQYF. The chain joins TRBV6-5 to TRBJ2-4, with 9 nucleotides matching TRBD1. J lost 9 bases, V lost 6 bases, and 6 bases had no gene match. This CDR3 has 13 amino acids. Germline CDR1 MNHEY, CDR2 SVGAGI.

Worth noting for this clone: In this CDR3 the conserved last residue, phenylalanine or tryptophan, is missing, so a read error is likely. No DNA is shown, since the ends of the CDR3 on it are uncertain; the CDR3 is the one TCRdb lists. This chain uses TRBV6-1 with TRBJ2-7; the table's D gene call, TRBD2, was not cross checked with the DNA. Germline CDR1 is MNHNS and CDR2 is SASEGT. The CDR3 is 17 amino acids in total, end residues counted. The chain's CDR3 is CASSERSGREGLAGGQP.